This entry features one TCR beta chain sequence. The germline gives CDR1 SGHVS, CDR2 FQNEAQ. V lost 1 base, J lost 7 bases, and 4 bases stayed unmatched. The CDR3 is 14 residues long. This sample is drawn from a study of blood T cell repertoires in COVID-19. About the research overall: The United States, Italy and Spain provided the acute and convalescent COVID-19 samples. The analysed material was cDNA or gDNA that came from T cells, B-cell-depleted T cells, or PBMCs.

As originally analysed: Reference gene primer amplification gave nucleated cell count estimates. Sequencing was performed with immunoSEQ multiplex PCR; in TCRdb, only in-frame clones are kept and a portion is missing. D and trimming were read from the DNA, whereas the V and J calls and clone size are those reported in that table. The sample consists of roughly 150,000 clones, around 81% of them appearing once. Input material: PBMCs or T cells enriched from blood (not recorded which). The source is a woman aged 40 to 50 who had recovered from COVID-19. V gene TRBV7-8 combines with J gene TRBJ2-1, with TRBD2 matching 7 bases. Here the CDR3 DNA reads TGTGCCAGCAGCTTAGTGGTGGGAGGGAATGAGCAGTTCTTC. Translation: CASSLVVGGNEQFF.